Listed here are 8 T cell receptor beta chains from one sample, sequenced in a study of T-cell reconstitution after alpha-beta-depleted transplantation in children. TCRbeta library construction was performed incorporating unique molecular identifiers. TCRdb itself ran the PCR reads through MiXCR, one entry per CDR3 protein. The sample includes approximately 520,000 distinct CDR3 sequences, less than 35% of them seen just once. Sequencing used PBMCs from the stem cell graft donor, obtained from the stem cell graft. These receptor sequences come from a human donor who donated a stem cell graft to a child with aplastic anemia.

The chain's CDR3 is CASSHHTGPQETQYF. The DNA of the CDR3 is TGTGCCAGCAGCCACCACACAGGTCCCCAAGAGACCCAGTACTTC. The genes are TRBV11-3 and TRBJ2-5, with D tentatively TRBD1 (5 bases). V lost 5 bases and J 1 base, leaving 14 bases between the germline ends. Germline V gives CDR1 SGHNT, CDR2 YENEEA. The CDR3 totals 15 residues.

The CDR3 DNA is TGCAGTGCTCCTAATTCGGGGGGGGGACGGACTGAAGCTTTCTTT. Protein sequence: CSAPNSGGGRTEAFF. V and J are TRBV20-1 and TRBJ1-1, with D possibly being TRBD1 (5 bases). Germline assignment: CDR1 DFQATT and CDR2 SNEGSKA (reference sequence). The V and J ends lost 5 bases and 5 bases respectively, with 21 bases between them. This CDR3 has 15 residues.

The chain combines TRBV4-3 with TRBJ2-3; 7 nucleotides align to TRBD2. CDR1 LGHNA and CDR2 YSLEER come from the germline V gene. The CDR3 extends over 16 amino acids. V dropped 3 bases and J dropped 1; count of bases not matched to a gene: 7. CDR3 in DNA: TGCGCCAGCAGCCAGGACCTAGCGGCACGCACAGATACGCAGTATTTT. Protein product: CASSQDLAARTDTQYF.

V is TRBV28 and J is TRBJ2-1; D remains ambiguous. CDR3 length equals 12 residues. Germline V gene sequence: CDR1 MDHEN, CDR2 SYDVKM. Trimming removed 5 bases at V and 8 bases at J, with 10 bases between. The CDR3 DNA reads TGTGCCAGCAGTCGTGGGCCGGATGAGCAGTTCTTC. Translating it yields CASSRGPDEQFF. The variable domain in full, completed from reference TRBV28 and TRBJ2-1, reads DVKVTQSSRYLVKRTGEKVFLECVQDMDHENMFWYRQDPGLGLRLIYFSYDVKMKEKGDIPEGYSVSREKKERFSLILESASTNQTSMYLCASSRGPDEQFFGPGTRLTVL.

There are a few counts of this clonotype. This sequence joins TRBV5-6 and TRBJ1-3, with no clear D. V was pared by 0 bases and J by 0 bases, with 13 bases between. The germline CDR1 and CDR2 sequences are SGHDT and YYEEEE. The CDR3 is 17 amino acids. DNA for the CDR3: TGTGCCAGCAGCTTGGTGAGCCCCAGAAACTCTGGAAACACCATATATTTT. Its protein product is CASSLVSPRNSGNTIYF.

The chain links TRBV4-3 to TRBJ2-5; 9 nucleotides match TRBD1. The CDR3 covers 17 residues. Germline V gene data show CDR1 as LGHNA and CDR2 as YSLEER. With V trimmed by 1 base and J by 2 bases, 8 bases remained unmatched. This CDR3 is CASSQGNGQGQQETQYF. CDR3 coding DNA: TGCGCCAGCAGCCAAGGCAATGGACAGGGGCAGCAAGAGACCCAGTACTTC.

The genes are TRBV20-1 and TRBJ1-3, with 11 nucleotides matching TRBD1. V trimming: 5 bases; J trimming: 4 bases; junction bases outside the gene matches: 4. Germline V CDR1 and CDR2: DFQATT, SNEGSKA (reference sequence). CDR3 length: 14 residues. The CDR3: CSAADRGRGNTIYF. DNA for the CDR3: TGCAGTGCTGCGGACAGGGGGCGCGGAAACACCATATATTTT.

This clonotype was recorded a few times. This chain connects TRBV20-1 to TRBJ1-3; 7 bases are a match to TRBD1. V shed 3 bases and J 2 bases; nucleotides not matched to a gene: 4. The CDR3 has 14 amino acids. The germline gives CDR1 DFQATT, CDR2 SNEGSKA (reference sequence). DNA of the CDR3: TGCAGTGCTAGCGAGGGGGCGGCTGGAAACACCATATATTTT. This encodes CSASEGAAGNTIYF.